This passage covers 22 T cell receptor beta chains from one sample sequenced in a study of blood T cell repertoires in COVID-19. Repertoires were generated with immunoSEQ multiplex PCR, while TCRdb's copy carries only in-frame clones and drops some. The sample contains 150,000 to 200,000 clones, roughly 73% of which appear only once. The sequenced material came from peripheral blood. The receptors stem from a man aged 65 to 79 with acute or convalescent COVID-19.

The chain is built from TRBV2 and TRBJ2-3; D is perhaps TRBD2 (6 bases). The V gene's germline CDR1 is SNHLY and CDR2 FYNNEI. CDR3 length: 16 residues. Deletions cut 7 bases from V and 2 bases from J, with 19 bases between. This CDR3 is CASTRSYGGVTDTQYF. CDR3 in DNA: TGTGCCAGCACTCGATCATACGGGGGAGTCACAGATACGCAGTATTTT.

The genes are TRBV6-5 and TRBJ2-7; 9 bases align to TRBD2. CDR1 and CDR2 from the germline V gene are MNHEY and SVGAGI. The V gene end was trimmed by 10 bases and the J gene end by 5 bases; junction bases not matched to a gene: 9. This CDR3 contains 13 residues. DNA for the CDR3: TGTGCCACCGCGGGGGGGCCGAAAAACGAGCAGTACTTC. Encoded protein: CATAGGPKNEQYF.

This clone has only a few counts. This sequence joins TRBV27 and TRBJ2-2; 8 nucleotides match TRBD2. V dropped 5 bases and J dropped 5; count of bases not matched to a gene: 1. The germline CDR1 and CDR2 sequences are MNHEY and SMNVEV (reference sequence). The CDR3 length is 13 residues. The CDR3 spells CASSQRGTGELFF. For the CDR3, the DNA is TGTGCCAGCAGTCAGCGGGGGACCGGGGAGCTGTTTTTT.

The chain combines TRBV5-4 with TRBJ2-7; 9 bases align to TRBD2. This CDR3 comprises 15 residues. Germline V gene lookup returns CDR1 SGHNT and CDR2 YYREEE (reference sequence). V shed 0 bases, J shed 7 bases, and the junction held 8 bases outside the gene matches. The CDR3 sequence is CASSLARAGGEEQYF. The DNA of the CDR3 is TGTGCCAGCAGCTTGGCCAGGGCGGGAGGGGAAGAGCAGTACTTC.

With respect to this clone: One junction end does not reproduce the germline sequence, and a read error may be involved. J is TRBJ2-5 and V is TRBV7-7, with 8 positions matching TRBD1. In germline, CDR1 is SSHAT, CDR2 FNYEAQ (reference sequence). This CDR3 comprises 14 residues. CDR3 residues: CASSFGQGGETQYF. The CDR3 DNA sequence: TGTGCTAGCAGCTTTGGACAGGGCGGGGAGACCCAGTACTTC.

At least ten counts were recorded for this clone. The chain combines TRBV4-1 with TRBJ1-1; 11 bases align to TRBD1. Trimming removed 1 base from V and 1 base from J; junction bases left unmatched: 5. The CDR3 contains 17 residues. CDR1 MGHRA and CDR2 YSYEKL come from the germline V gene. The CDR3 region is CASSQADRGLGNTEAFF. The CDR3 nucleotides are TGCGCCAGCAGCCAAGCGGACAGGGGGCTTGGGAACACTGAAGCTTTCTTT.

The chain recombines TRBV5-1 with TRBJ2-7; D unresolved. V shed 4 bases and J shed 4 bases, with 18 bases lying between them. The germline V gene encodes CDR1 SGHRS and CDR2 YFSETQ. The length of the CDR3 is 15 residues. This chain's CDR3 is CASSMGPDTPYEQYF. The CDR3 DNA reads as TGCGCCAGCAGCATGGGCCCCGACACACCGTACGAGCAGTACTTC.

The J gene is TRBJ2-2, the V gene TRBV2, with 12 bases lining up with TRBD2. Germline CDR1 is SNHLY and CDR2 is FYNNEI. The CDR3 runs to 17 residues. The trim removed 0 bases at V and 6 bases at J, leaving 5 bases unmatched. The chain's CDR3 is CASSEAPSGRGPGELFF. Here the CDR3 DNA reads TGTGCCAGCAGTGAAGCGCCTAGCGGGAGGGGCCCCGGGGAGCTGTTTTTT.

The chain has TRBV24-1 and TRBJ1-3; 7 bases align to TRBD1. Per the germline V gene, CDR1 is KGHDR and CDR2 is SFDVKD. V lost 9 bases to trimming and J lost 3 bases; unmatched junction nucleotides: 4. This CDR3 contains 13 residues. The CDR3 region has the DNA TGTGCCACCCAACAGGGGAGTGGAAACACCATATATTTT. It codes for CATQQGSGNTIYF.

V gene TRBV7-3 combines with J gene TRBJ2-3; D is uncertain. V lost 4 bases and J 4 bases, leaving 3 bases between the germline ends. CDR3 size: 11 residues. CDR1 and CDR2 from the germline V gene are SGHTA and FQGTGA. This chain's CDR3 is CASSSSDTQYF. The CDR3 DNA reads TGTGCCAGCAGCTCATCAGATACGCAGTATTTT. The complete variable domain, with remaining parts taken from reference TRBV7-3 and TRBJ2-3, reads GAGVSQTPSNKVTEKGKYVELRCDPISGHTALYWYRQSLGQGPEFLIYFQGTGAADDSGLPNDRFFAVRPEGSVSTLKIQRTERGDSAVYLCASSSSDTQYFGPGTRLTVL.

The chain employs TRBV25-1 and TRBJ1-4; tentative D call: TRBD1 (5 bases). The germline CDR1 and CDR2 sequences are MGHDK and SYGVNS. V was trimmed by 2 bases and J by 5 bases, leaving 9 bases between them. CDR3 length: 14 amino acids. The DNA of the CDR3 is TGTGCCAGCAGTGAACAGGGACTCAATGAAAAACTGTTTTTT. Its protein product is CASSEQGLNEKLFF.

By sample share, this clone is medium-sized (0.01 to 0.1%). V and J are TRBV6-5 and TRBJ2-7; D not resolved. The length of the CDR3 is 15 residues. Trimming pared 6 bases from V and 3 bases from J, leaving 18 bases between. CDR1 MNHEY and CDR2 SVGAGI come from the germline V gene. Here the CDR3 DNA reads TGTGCCAGCAGACGGAGAACCGCGGAAAGCTACGAGCAGTACTTC. Encoded protein: CASRRRTAESYEQYF.

The chain recombines TRBV7-9 with TRBJ2-3; weak D call: TRBD1 (6 bases). The CDR3 totals 13 residues. Trimming took 2 bases from V and 4 from J, leaving 7 bases between them. CDR1 and CDR2 (germline): SEHNR, FQNEAQ (reference sequence). In DNA, the CDR3 is TGTGCCAGCAGCTTACAGGGGTCAGATACGCAGTATTTT. It is translated as CASSLQGSDTQYF.

This clone was found a few times. J is TRBJ2-7 and V is TRBV6-1, with TRBD1 matching 10 bases. This CDR3 is built from 14 residues. The germline V gene encodes CDR1 MNHNS and CDR2 SASEGT. The trim removed 1 base at V and 4 bases at J, leaving 1 base unmatched. The CDR3 sequence is CASSEGQGAYEQYF. As DNA, the CDR3 is TGTGCCAGCAGTGAAGGACAGGGGGCATACGAGCAGTACTTC.

This chain uses TRBV6-2 or TRBV6-3 with TRBJ2-1, with a possible D match to TRBD2 (5 bases). The germline V gene encodes CDR1 MNHEY and CDR2 SVGEGT. Trimming took off 4 bases at V and 5 bases at J, with 15 bases between the two ends. The CDR3 is 15 amino acids. The CDR3 DNA is TGTGCCAGCAGTTCACAACTAGAGGTGAACAATGAGCAGTTCTTC. Protein: CASSSQLEVNNEQFF.

The V call is TRBV9, the J call TRBJ2-3; TRBD2 aligns across 13 bases. Trimming at V came to 4 bases and at J to 0 bases, leaving 8 bases not matched to a gene. This CDR3 contains 18 residues. CDR1 and CDR2 from the germline V gene are SGDLS and YYNGEE. This chain's CDR3 is CASSSSRTSGGSTDTQYF. CDR3 nucleotide sequence: TGTGCCAGCAGCTCCTCTCGGACTAGCGGGGGCAGCACAGATACGCAGTATTTT.

This chain joins TRBV6-5 and TRBJ1-1; no clear D. Germline CDR1 MNHEY, CDR2 SVGAGI. The CDR3 has 14 amino acids. The ends were cut back, 7 bases at V and 5 bases at J, with 17 bases in the middle. CDR3 sequence (DNA): TGTGCCAGCACCCACGGGGAATGGGGTACTGAAGCTTTCTTT. It translates to CASTHGEWGTEAFF.

This clone has a single count. The chain recombines TRBV3-1 (or the pseudogene TRBV3-2) with TRBJ2-4; 9 nucleotides align to TRBD2. This CDR3 spans 15 amino acids. CDR1 and CDR2 from the germline V gene are LGHDT and YNNKEL (reference sequence). The junction had 6 bases not matched to a gene; V was cut back by 5 bases and J by 4 bases. Here the CDR3 DNA reads TGTGCCAGCAGCTTTGGGCGGGGGGGAAAAAACATTCAGTACTTC. As protein: CASSFGRGGKNIQYF.

The chain is built from TRBV18 and TRBJ1-3; D remains ambiguous. The germline gives CDR1 KGHSH, CDR2 LQKENI. Trimming left V 3 bases short and J 3 bases short, with 12 bases between. The CDR3 is 15 amino acids. Written as DNA, the CDR3 is TGTGCCAGCTCACCCTCTGAGGTTTTTGGAAACACCATATATTTT. Amino acids: CASSPSEVFGNTIYF.

This chain links TRBV6-5 with TRBJ1-5; TRBD1 agrees at 7 bases. Germline assignment: CDR1 MNHEY and CDR2 SVGAGI. V was pared by 4 bases and J by 2 bases, with 5 bases of the junction left unmatched. This CDR3 is built from 15 residues. The DNA for the CDR3 is TGTGCCAGCAGTTCGACAGGGAAAGGCAATCAGCCCCAGCATTTT. This encodes CASSSTGKGNQPQHF.

This clone was seen a handful of times. The chain has TRBV29-1 and TRBJ2-7, with 8 bases fitting TRBD1. The CDR3 totals 10 residues. The V segment lost 7 bases and the J segment 12 bases; nucleotides outside the gene matches: 8. Germline V gives CDR1 SQVTM, CDR2 ANQGSEA. CDR3 loop: CSGTGTGMYF. The CDR3 nucleotides are TGCAGCGGTACCGGGACAGGAATGTACTTC.

The chain uses TRBV4-2 and TRBJ2-2; TRBD2 matches 9 bases. Trimming removed 0 bases from V and 3 bases from J; junction bases left unmatched: 14. Germline CDR1 LGHNA, CDR2 YNFKEQ. The CDR3 has 20 residues. CDR3 residues: CASSQDEAGGPTRDTGELFF. The CDR3 DNA reads TGTGCCAGCAGCCAAGATGAGGCGGGGGGGCCAACTAGAGACACCGGGGAGCTGTTTTTT.